This T cell receptor beta chain was identified in a study of blood T cells in healthy people across ages. They isolated at least 6 million PBMCs from each sample. Study-level results: Fewer expanded clones and more diversity marked long-lived versus aged donors.

Turning to this clonotype: Its antigen is not known.

Alongside a J-beta primer mix, a sample-barcoded 5' primer served in a second PCR lasting about 7 to 11 cycles. Samples each returned at least 2.5 million CDR3-containing paired-end reads. In TCRdb, the 5' RACE reads were re-called with MiXCR into one record per CDR3 protein. The sample comprises hundreds of thousands of distinct CDR3 sequences, roughly 50% of which are singletons, and about 42% rests with the top ten. V gave up 0 bases and J gave up 1 base, with 10 bases separating them. CDR3 length: 16 amino acids. Germline CDR1 SGHTA, CDR2 FQGNSA. This TCR was sampled from an elderly man in good health. The sequencing sample was made of blood. J is TRBJ2-4 and V is TRBV7-2; perhaps TRBD2 as D (6 bases). The CDR3 sequence is CASSLAGGQAKNIQYF. In nucleotides, the CDR3 is TGTGCCAGCAGCTTAGCGGGAGGTCAGGCCAAAAACATTCAGTACTTC.